What follows are 28 T cell receptor beta chains derived from one specimen sequenced in a study of T cells in women clearing cervical HPV infection. Clones were read by immunoSEQ multiplex PCR, and TCRdb kept only the in-frame ones, dropping some. This repertoire comprises around 23,000 clones; its ten largest clones make up under 6.5%. Sequencing was performed on blood buffy coat. The receptor set was obtained from a woman aged 18 to 75 with a cervical HPV16 infection that either progressed to CIN3+ or cleared (not recorded which).

Details on this clone: Read coverage stops 3 residues before the CDR3 terminus; the germline J gene supplies the remainder. This chain connects TRBV6-2 or TRBV6-3 to TRBJ1-2; D gene uncertain. This CDR3 has 16 amino acids. Germline CDR1 reads MNHEY; CDR2 reads SVGEGT. CDR3 sequence: CASSYPGERDDNDYTF. The sequenced CDR3 bases are TGTGCCAGCAGTTACCCCGGGGAGCGGGATGACAATGAC.

Comments on this clone: The read ends 3 residues early relative to the CDR3; the germline J gene fills the gap. V is TRBV6-2 or TRBV6-3 and J is TRBJ1-1, with a weak D call TRBD1 (5 bases). The CDR3 covers 13 residues. CDR1 MNHEY and CDR2 SVGEGT come from the germline V gene. CDR3 bases read: TGTGCCAGCAGTTCTTACTGGGGGGGAAGA. Its translation is CASSSYWGGR. The complete CDR3 protein is CASSSYWGGRAFF.

Notes on this clone: The DNA ends 3 residues before the CDR3 does, and the rest of the CDR3 is filled in from the germline J gene. V gene TRBV2 combines with J gene TRBJ2-1, with D maybe TRBD1 (5 bases). This CDR3 comprises 14 residues. V lost 4 bases, J lost 7 bases, and 14 bases lay in between. Germline assignment: CDR1 SNHLY and CDR2 FYNNEI. CDR3 in amino acids: CASSVRRDSNEQFF. Partial CDR3 DNA: TGTGCCAGCAGTGTGCGCAGGGATTCGAATGAG.

Concerning this clone: The CDR3 end lies 3 residues beyond the end of the read and is filled in from the germline J gene. J is TRBJ2-3 and V is TRBV7-9, with 9 bases lining up with TRBD1. In germline, CDR1 is SEHNR, CDR2 FQNEAQ (reference sequence). CDR3 size: 15 residues. Here the CDR3 reads CASSLQGAGNQPQYF. The sequenced part of the CDR3 DNA is TGTGCCAGCAGTCTACAGGGGGCTGGCAATCAGCCG.

Remarks on this clone: The CDR3 end lies 3 residues beyond the end of the read and is filled in from the germline J gene. The V call is TRBV5-1, the J call TRBJ1-1, with D hard to call. Between the trimmed V and J ends, which lost 4 bases and 5 bases, there was a span of 6 bases. The CDR3 is made up of 11 amino acids. Germline V gene sequence: CDR1 SGHRS, CDR2 YFSETQ. The CDR3 loop reads CASSGGTEAFF. CDR3 bases read: TGCGCCAGCAGCGGCGGAACTGAA.

As concerns this clone: The DNA ends 3 residues before the CDR3 does, and the rest of the CDR3 is filled in from the germline J gene. This chain uses TRBV12-3 or TRBV12-4 with TRBJ2-7; D remains unclear. Trimming shortened V by 6 bases and J by 1 base, and 22 bases separated the two germline ends. CDR3 length: 17 residues. CDR3 amino acids: CASSPPSLGSSSYEQYF. The part of the CDR3 DNA that was read is TGTGCCAGCAGCCCTCCTTCCTTGGGCTCCTCTTCCTACGAG.

Worth noting for this clone: The read halts 3 residues ahead of the CDR3 end, with the missing end drawn from the germline J gene. V and J are TRBV19 and TRBJ2-2; 9 bases align to TRBD1. CDR1 LNHDA and CDR2 SQIVND come from the germline V gene (reference sequence). This CDR3 contains 16 residues. This chain's CDR3 is CASSSRQGGTDEKLFF. The CDR3 DNA, read in part, is TGTGCCAGTAGTTCCCGACAGGGGGGTACGGATGAAAAG.

CDR3 bases read: TGTGCCAGCAGCCGCGGGAGGAATGGATTCAATGAG. Its translation is CASSRGRNGFNE. The CDR3 in full is CASSRGRNGFNEQFF. The rearrangement joins TRBV5-4 to TRBJ2-1; 8 bases are shared with TRBD2. The missing CDR3 end, 3 residues past where the read stops, is filled in from the germline J gene. Unmatched junction bases numbered 9, after V lost 4 bases and J lost 6 bases. The CDR3 runs to 15 residues. Germline lookup yields CDR1 SGHNT and CDR2 YYREEE (reference sequence). Based on the CDR3 plus reference TRBV5-4 and TRBJ2-1, the full variable domain is ETGVTQSPTHLIKTRGQQVTLRCSSQSGHNTVSWYQQALGQGPQFIFQYYREEENGRGNFPPRFSGLQFPNYSSELNVNALELDDSALYLCASSRGRNGFNEQFFGPGTRLTVL.

Note on this clone: The read halts 3 residues ahead of the CDR3 end, with the missing end drawn from the germline J gene. The J gene is TRBJ1-6, the V gene TRBV7-9, with a weak D call TRBD1 (6 bases). The germline V gene has CDR1 SEHNR and CDR2 FQNEAQ (reference sequence). The CDR3 has 15 residues. V was shortened by 1 base and J by 8 bases, with 12 bases between the two germline ends. The CDR3 here is CASSLVTGFDSPLHF. CDR3 bases read: TGTGCCAGCAGCTTAGTTACAGGGTTCGATTCACCC.

Notes on this clone: Read coverage stops 3 residues before the CDR3 terminus; the germline J gene supplies the remainder. The rearrangement links TRBV19 to TRBJ2-5; possibly TRBD2 for D (5 bases). Germline CDR1 and CDR2: LNHDA and SQIVND (reference sequence). The CDR3 length is 14 residues. Trimming took off 3 bases at V and 5 bases at J, with 13 bases between the two ends. CDR3 amino acids: CASSIRLTGETQYF. The part of the CDR3 DNA that was read is TGTGCCAGTAGTATCAGGCTGACGGGGGAGACC.

Comment on this clone: The CDR3 is cut off 3 residues early in the read; its end comes from the germline J gene. The V and J genes are TRBV5-1 and TRBJ2-2, with TRBD1 matching over 8 bases. This CDR3 comprises 18 residues. The V gene's germline CDR1 is SGHRS and CDR2 YFSETQ. The part of the CDR3 DNA that was read is TGCGCCAGCAGCTTGGGCCCTGCTATAGACAGGGGTTACGAAAAG. This encodes CASSLGPAIDRGYEK. In full, the CDR3 is CASSLGPAIDRGYEKLFF. The whole variable domain, remainder taken from reference TRBV5-1 and TRBJ2-2, is KAGVTQTPRYLIKTRGQQVTLSCSPISGHRSVSWYQQTPGQGLQFLFEYFSETQRNKGNFPGRFSGRQFSNSRSEMNVSTLELGDSALYLCASSLGPAIDRGYEKLFFGEGSRLTVL.

With regard to this clone: The read ends 3 residues early relative to the CDR3; the germline J gene fills the gap. V gene TRBV7-6 combines with J gene TRBJ2-1; D may be TRBD2 (6 bases). The CDR3 is 17 residues long. CDR1 SGHVS and CDR2 FNYEAQ come from the germline V gene. Deletions cut 3 bases from V and 0 bases from J, with 15 bases between. CDR3 loop: CASSLRRAGSSYNEQFF. The CDR3 bases that were read are TGTGCCAGCAGCTTGCGGCGGGCGGGAAGCTCCTACAATGAG. Full variable domain (rest looked up from reference TRBV7-6 and TRBJ2-1): GAGVSQSPRYKVTKRGQDVALRCDPISGHVSLYWYRQALGQGPEFLTYFNYEAQQDKSGLPNDRFSAERPEGSISTLTIQRTEQRDSAMYRCASSLRRAGSSYNEQFFGPGTRLTVL.

Points on this clone: The CDR3 is cut off 3 residues early in the read; its end comes from the germline J gene. The V and J genes are TRBV19 and TRBJ1-4; 8 bases fit TRBD1. The length of the CDR3 is 13 residues. In germline, CDR1 is LNHDA, CDR2 SQIVND (reference sequence). The CDR3 loop is CASLQGTGSPLFF. CDR3 DNA (partial): TGTGCCAGTCTTCAGGGGACAGGTTCACCA. Full variable domain (rest looked up from reference TRBV19 and TRBJ1-4): DGGITQSPKYLFRKEGQNVTLSCEQNLNHDAMYWYRQDPGQGLRLIYYSQIVNDFQKGDIAEGYSVSREKKESFPLTVTSAQKNPTAFYLCASLQGTGSPLFFGSGTQLSVL.

In the case of this clone: The read is 3 residues too short to cover the CDR3 end, so that end is filled in from the germline J gene. The chain links TRBV10-3 to TRBJ2-1; tentative D call: TRBD1 (6 bases). Per germline, CDR1 ENHRY and CDR2 SYGVKD. The CDR3 runs to 14 residues. Deletions cut 8 bases from V and 8 bases from J, with 19 bases between. The CDR3 DNA, read in part, is TGTGCCATCCTAGGGGGACAAGTGGGCGATGAG. It is translated as CAILGGQVGDE. The entire CDR3 protein is CAILGGQVGDEQFF.

A remark on this clone: The read ends 3 residues shy of where the CDR3 ends; the end is completed using the germline J gene. V usage is TRBV5-4 and J usage is TRBJ2-7; 8 bases are shared with TRBD1. Germline V gene sequence: CDR1 SGHNT, CDR2 YYREEE (reference sequence). The CDR3 sequence is 16 residues long. With V trimmed by 3 bases and J by 5 bases, 13 bases remained unmatched. The CDR3 bases that were read are TGTGCCAGCAGCTCCGTTCCTCGGACAGGGATAAACGAG. Translating gives CASSSVPRTGINE. The whole CDR3 region reads CASSSVPRTGINEQYF.

With regard to this clone: The read ends 3 residues shy of where the CDR3 ends; the end is completed using the germline J gene. This chain joins TRBV2 and TRBJ2-7; 7 bases align to TRBD1. Per the germline V gene, CDR1 is SNHLY and CDR2 is FYNNEI. Germline trimming cut 8 bases from V and 3 bases from J; bases unmatched to any gene: 7. The CDR3 extends over 13 amino acids. Incomplete CDR3 DNA: TGTGCCAGCGATCTACAGGGGCTCTACGAG. Its translation is CASDLQGLYE. The entire CDR3 protein reads CASDLQGLYEQYF.

Worth noting for this clone: The DNA ends 3 residues before the CDR3 does, and the rest of the CDR3 is filled in from the germline J gene. The chain employs TRBV2 and TRBJ2-2, with 7 bases that match TRBD2. Looked up from germline, CDR1 is SNHLY and CDR2 is FYNNEI. The CDR3 has 15 amino acids. V dropped 5 bases and J dropped 1; count of bases not matched to a gene: 4. CDR3 DNA (partial): TGTGCCAGCAGTCCGACTAGCCAGAACACCGGGGAG. Its protein product is CASSPTSQNTGE. The full CDR3 reads CASSPTSQNTGELFF.

As to this clone: The read gets to within 3 residues of the CDR3 end, and the germline J gene fills in the rest. The chain links TRBV4-1 to TRBJ1-4; D possibly corresponds to TRBD1 (5 bases). The CDR3 is 18 residues long. Germline V gene sequence: CDR1 MGHRA, CDR2 YSYEKL. The CDR3 reads CASSQDPISDRGVNILFF. CDR3 DNA, as far as it was read: TGCGCCAGCAGCCAGGACCCTATTAGCGACCGGGGGGTGAATATA.

About this clone: The read ends 3 residues early relative to the CDR3; the germline J gene fills the gap. The sample has other DNA sequences that encode this CDR3 too. The chain is built from TRBV19 and TRBJ2-1, with 9 bases that match TRBD2. Germline CDR1 and CDR2: LNHDA and SQIVND (reference sequence). The trim removed 7 bases at V and 9 bases at J, leaving 25 bases unmatched. This CDR3 is 19 amino acids long. CDR3 DNA, as far as it was read: TGTGCCAGTAATGGGGCGCCTAGCGGGGTCCTCGGGGTAGTAGGTGAG. Translation gives CASNGAPSGVLGVVGE. The complete CDR3 sequence is CASNGAPSGVLGVVGEQFF. The entire variable domain, with the rest obtained from reference TRBV19 and TRBJ2-1, is as follows: DGGITQSPKYLFRKEGQNVTLSCEQNLNHDAMYWYRQDPGQGLRLIYYSQIVNDFQKGDIAEGYSVSREKKESFPLTVTSAQKNPTAFYLCASNGAPSGVLGVVGEQFFGPGTRLTVL.

A word on this clone: The read gets to within 3 residues of the CDR3 end, and the germline J gene fills in the rest. The rearrangement joins TRBV18 to TRBJ1-4; 10 bases align to TRBD1. Unmatched junction bases numbered 2, after V lost 1 base and J lost 6 bases. CDR1 is KGHSH and CDR2 is LQKENI in the germline V gene. The CDR3 loop spans 15 amino acids. The DNA read from the CDR3 is TGTGCCAGCTCACCACGGGACAGGGGAGATGAAAAA. Encoded protein: CASSPRDRGDEK. The whole CDR3 is CASSPRDRGDEKLFF.

Concerning this clone: Read coverage stops 3 residues before the CDR3 terminus; the germline J gene supplies the remainder. V and J are TRBV19 and TRBJ2-6; no firm D call. The CDR3 runs to 14 residues. Trimming stripped 3 bases from V and 0 bases from J, with 3 bases between. Germline values: CDR1 LNHDA, CDR2 SQIVND (reference sequence). Partial CDR3 DNA: TGTGCCAGTAGTATTAGCTCTGGGGCCAACGTC. Translated: CASSISSGANV. The complete CDR3 protein is CASSISSGANVLTF.

Comments on this clone: The read halts 3 residues ahead of the CDR3 end, with the missing end drawn from the germline J gene. This chain joins TRBV7-9 and TRBJ2-6; D is uncertain. The CDR3 contains 14 residues. Germline V gene lookup returns CDR1 SEHNR and CDR2 FQNEAQ (reference sequence). Trimming cost V 9 bases and J 0 bases, with 9 bases left between them. The sequenced CDR3 bases are TGTGCCAGTGCCCTAGTCTCTGGGGCCAACGTC. Translated, it gives CASALVSGANV. From start to end, the CDR3 is CASALVSGANVLTF.

With regard to this clone: The observed sequence ends 3 residues before the CDR3 terminus, with the missing tail filled in from the germline J gene. The V and J genes are TRBV20-1 and TRBJ2-7; TRBD1 aligns across 8 bases. The CDR3 consists of 13 residues. Germline V gene lookup returns CDR1 DFQATT and CDR2 SNEGSKA (reference sequence). The ends lost 5 bases at V and 3 bases at J; junction bases unmatched: 6. CDR3 sequence: CSAPGQAIYEQYF. The part of the CDR3 DNA that was read is TGCAGTGCTCCGGGACAGGCGATCTACGAG.

Note on this clone: The read falls 3 residues short of the CDR3 end, and the missing part is taken from the germline J gene. The chain combines TRBV19 with TRBJ1-1, with 9 positions matching TRBD1. Germline V lookup: CDR1 LNHDA, CDR2 SQIVND (reference sequence). This CDR3 has 15 residues. V lost 6 bases and J lost 5; bases outside the gene matches: 10. CDR3 DNA (partial): TGTGCCAGTAGCCCGCGGACAGGGGTTAGAACTGAA. This encodes CASSPRTGVRTE. The entire CDR3 protein is CASSPRTGVRTEAFF. Using reference TRBV19 and TRBJ1-1 for the parts outside the CDR3, the full variable domain is DGGITQSPKYLFRKEGQNVTLSCEQNLNHDAMYWYRQDPGQGLRLIYYSQIVNDFQKGDIAEGYSVSREKKESFPLTVTSAQKNPTAFYLCASSPRTGVRTEAFFGQGTRLTVV.

As regards this clone: From the germline J gene comes the end of the CDR3, since the read stops 3 residues before it. This rearrangement joins TRBV6-4 to TRBJ1-2; TRBD1 aligns across 10 bases. V lost 0 bases, J lost 0 bases, and 1 base stayed unmatched. The germline V gene encodes CDR1 MRHNA and CDR2 SNTAGT. This CDR3 is built from 16 residues. The CDR3 loop is CASSDSGQGSNYGYTF. Incomplete CDR3 DNA: TGTGCCAGCAGTGACTCGGGACAGGGGTCTAACTATGGC.

As regards this clone: Sequencing ends 3 residues short of the CDR3 end; the germline J gene provides the rest. The chain recombines TRBV30 with TRBJ2-4; D is possibly TRBD1 (7 bases). Germline CDR1 and CDR2: GTSNPN and SVGIG (reference sequence). The CDR3 sequence is 13 residues long. CDR3 DNA (partial): TGTGCCTGGAGTCCGGGACAGCCCGGGGGT. Protein: CAWSPGQPGG. The whole CDR3 protein reads CAWSPGQPGGQYF.

Comment on this clone: Sequencing ends 3 residues short of the CDR3 end; the germline J gene provides the rest. The chain employs TRBV5-5 and TRBJ1-2; a possible D gene is TRBD1 (5 bases). This CDR3 is 15 amino acids long. Germline V gene lookup returns CDR1 SGHKS and CDR2 YYEKEE (reference sequence). Trimming stripped 0 bases from V and 0 bases from J, with 9 bases between. This chain's CDR3 is CASSLGPRANYGYTF. The CDR3 DNA, read in part, is TGTGCCAGCAGCTTGGGCCCCAGGGCTAACTATGGC.

Comment on this clone: The sequenced fragment ends 3 residues before the CDR3 boundary, so the rest is inferred from the germline J gene. Within the sample, other DNA sequences also encode this same CDR3. The chain has TRBV19 and TRBJ2-1; D is possibly TRBD1 (6 bases). V was trimmed by 5 bases and J by 8 bases, leaving 19 bases between them. Per the germline V gene, CDR1 is LNHDA and CDR2 is SQIVND (reference sequence). This CDR3 spans 15 amino acids. CDR3 amino acids: CASSSSGTRGDEQFF. The DNA read from the CDR3 is TGTGCCAGTAGTTCCTCCGGGACAAGGGGCGATGAG.